A single sample gave rise to the 3 T cell receptor beta chains below, sequenced in a study of radiotherapy plus CTLA-4 blockade in lung cancer (dated by TCRdb to 2017 to 2018). Library preparation was by the immunoSEQ multiplex PCR assay. TCRdb took over this immuneACCESS table, retaining in-frame rearrangements with V and J assigned. Such tables are incomplete; in checked studies, under half of the missing clones stem from an unresolved V gene, and the remainder is unexplained. The sample includes roughly 100,000 clones, with 82% observed a single time. Roughly 24% of the sample is in the top ten clones. This material consisted of peripheral blood, taken from a patient treated with radiotherapy plus ipilimumab. Receptors were obtained from a human donor with non-small cell lung cancer that progressed on radiotherapy plus ipilimumab.

V and J are TRBV5-1 and TRBJ2-6; D not resolved. The CDR3 has 18 amino acids. With 4 bases removed from V and 0 bases from J, the gap between germline ends came to 17 bases. CDR1 SGHRS and CDR2 YFSETQ come from the germline V gene. CDR3 nucleotide sequence: TGCGCCAGCAGCCCCCGGGCCGTAACTGACTCTGGGGCCAACGTCCTGACTTTC. This sequence encodes CASSPRAVTDSGANVLTF.

Here the CDR3 reads CSVSPQGGTPYGYTF. The CDR3 DNA reads TGCAGCGTTTCCCCTCAGGGTGGGACTCCCTATGGCTACACCTTC. The chain employs TRBV29-1 and TRBJ1-2; the D gene is possibly TRBD1 (5 bases). The V end lost 5 bases, the J end lost 4 bases, and 20 bases lay between the germline ends. The CDR3 sequence is 15 residues long. The germline V gene has CDR1 SQVTM and CDR2 ANQGSEA.

V gene TRBV27 combines with J gene TRBJ2-2; the D is unclear. CDR1 is MNHEY and CDR2 is SMNVEV in the germline V gene (reference sequence). The CDR3 runs to 16 residues. The V gene lost 0 bases and the J gene lost 4 bases, with 12 bases spanning the gap. Here the CDR3 reads CASSLSTSPGTGELFF. CDR3 bases: TGTGCCAGCAGTTTATCCACCAGTCCGGGCACCGGGGAGCTGTTTTTT.